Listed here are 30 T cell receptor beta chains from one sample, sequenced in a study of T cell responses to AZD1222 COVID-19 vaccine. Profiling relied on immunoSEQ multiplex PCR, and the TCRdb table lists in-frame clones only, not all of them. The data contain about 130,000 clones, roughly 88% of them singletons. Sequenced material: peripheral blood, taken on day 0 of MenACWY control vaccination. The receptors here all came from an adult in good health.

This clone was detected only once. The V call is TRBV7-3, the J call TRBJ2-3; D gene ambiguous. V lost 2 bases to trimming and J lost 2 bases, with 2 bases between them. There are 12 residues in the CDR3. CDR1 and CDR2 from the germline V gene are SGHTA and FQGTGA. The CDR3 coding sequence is TGTGCCAGCAGCTTATACACAGATACGCAGTATTTT. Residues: CASSLYTDTQYF.

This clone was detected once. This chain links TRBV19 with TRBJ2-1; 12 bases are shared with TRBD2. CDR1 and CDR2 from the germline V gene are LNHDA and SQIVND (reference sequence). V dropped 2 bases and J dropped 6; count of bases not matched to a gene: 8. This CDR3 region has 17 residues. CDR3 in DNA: TGTGCCAGTAGTATAAGACTAGCGGGAGTCAAAGGCAATGAGCAGTTCTTC. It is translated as CASSIRLAGVKGNEQFF.

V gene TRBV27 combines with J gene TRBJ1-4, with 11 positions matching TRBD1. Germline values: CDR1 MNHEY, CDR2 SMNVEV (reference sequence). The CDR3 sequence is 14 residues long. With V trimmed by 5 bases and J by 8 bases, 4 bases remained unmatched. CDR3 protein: CASSADRGREKLFF. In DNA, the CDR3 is TGTGCCAGCAGTGCGGACAGGGGGCGGGAAAAACTGTTTTTT. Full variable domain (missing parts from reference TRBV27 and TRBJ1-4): EAQVTQNPRYLITVTGKKLTVTCSQNMNHEYMSWYRQDPGLGLRQIYYSMNVEVTDKGDVPEGYKVSRKEKRNFPLILESPSPNQTSLYFCASSADRGREKLFFGSGTQLSVL.

CDR3 sequence reads: CASSADSTDEKLFF. CDR3 in DNA: TGTGCCAGCAGTGCCGACAGCACCGATGAAAAACTGTTTTTT. This chain connects TRBV2 to TRBJ1-4; perhaps TRBD1 as D (5 bases). Trimming removed 4 bases from V and 6 bases from J, with 12 bases in between. The germline V gene has CDR1 SNHLY and CDR2 FYNNEI. CDR3 length equals 14 residues.

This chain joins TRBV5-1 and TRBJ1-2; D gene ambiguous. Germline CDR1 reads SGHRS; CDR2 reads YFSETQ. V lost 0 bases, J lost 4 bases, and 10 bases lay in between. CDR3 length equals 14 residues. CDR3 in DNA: TGCGCCAGCAGCTTGGACACAGCAATCTATGGCTACACCTTC. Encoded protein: CASSLDTAIYGYTF.

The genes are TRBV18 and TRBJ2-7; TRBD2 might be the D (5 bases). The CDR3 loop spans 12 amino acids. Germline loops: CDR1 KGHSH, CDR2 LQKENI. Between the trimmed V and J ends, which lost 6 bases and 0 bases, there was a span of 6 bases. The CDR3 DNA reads TGTGCCAGCTCGGGGAGCTCCTACGAGCAGTACTTC. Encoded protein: CASSGSSYEQYF.

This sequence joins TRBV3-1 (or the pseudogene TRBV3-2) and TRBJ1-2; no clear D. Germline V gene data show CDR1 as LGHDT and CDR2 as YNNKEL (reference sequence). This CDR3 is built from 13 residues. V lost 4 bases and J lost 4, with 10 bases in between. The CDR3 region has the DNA TGTGCCAGCAGCCGTGAGAGAGCCTATGGCTACACCTTC. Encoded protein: CASSRERAYGYTF.

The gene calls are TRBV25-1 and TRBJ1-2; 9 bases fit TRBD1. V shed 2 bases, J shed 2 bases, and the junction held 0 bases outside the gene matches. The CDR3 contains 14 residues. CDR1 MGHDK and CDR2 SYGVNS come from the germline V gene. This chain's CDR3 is CASSEGQGNYGYTF. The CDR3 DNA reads TGTGCCAGCAGTGAAGGACAGGGGAACTATGGCTACACCTTC.

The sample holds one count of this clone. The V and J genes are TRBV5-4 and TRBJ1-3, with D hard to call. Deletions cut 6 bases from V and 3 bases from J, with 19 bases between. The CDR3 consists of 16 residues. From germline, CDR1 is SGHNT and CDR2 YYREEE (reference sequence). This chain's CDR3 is CASNLMGSKGGNTIYF. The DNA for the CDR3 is TGTGCCAGCAACCTTATGGGCTCCAAGGGTGGAAACACCATATATTTT. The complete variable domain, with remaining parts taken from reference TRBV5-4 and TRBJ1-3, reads ETGVTQSPTHLIKTRGQQVTLRCSSQSGHNTVSWYQQALGQGPQFIFQYYREEENGRGNFPPRFSGLQFPNYSSELNVNALELDDSALYLCASNLMGSKGGNTIYFGEGSWLTVV.

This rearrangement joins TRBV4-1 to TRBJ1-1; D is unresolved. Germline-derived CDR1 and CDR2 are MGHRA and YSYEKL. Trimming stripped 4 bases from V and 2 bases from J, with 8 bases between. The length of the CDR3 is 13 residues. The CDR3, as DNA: TGCGCCAGCAGCCTCCACAGTAACACTGAAGCTTTCTTT. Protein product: CASSLHSNTEAFF.

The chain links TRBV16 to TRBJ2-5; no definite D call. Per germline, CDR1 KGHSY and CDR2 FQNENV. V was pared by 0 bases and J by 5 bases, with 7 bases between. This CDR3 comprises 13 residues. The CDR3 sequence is CASSQSRWETQYF. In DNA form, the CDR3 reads TGTGCCAGCAGCCAATCTAGGTGGGAGACCCAGTACTTC.

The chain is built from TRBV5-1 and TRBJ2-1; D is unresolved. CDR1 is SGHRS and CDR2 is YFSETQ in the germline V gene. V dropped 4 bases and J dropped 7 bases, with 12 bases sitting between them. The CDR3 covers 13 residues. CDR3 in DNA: TGCGCCAGCAGCCGATTGGCCTCTAATGAGCAGTTCTTC. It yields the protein CASSRLASNEQFF.

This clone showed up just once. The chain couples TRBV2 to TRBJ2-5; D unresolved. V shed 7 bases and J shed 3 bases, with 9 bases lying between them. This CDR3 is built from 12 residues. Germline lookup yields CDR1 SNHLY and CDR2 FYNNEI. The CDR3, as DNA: TGTGCCAGCACTCGGGTGGAAGAGACCCAGTACTTC. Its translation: CASTRVEETQYF.

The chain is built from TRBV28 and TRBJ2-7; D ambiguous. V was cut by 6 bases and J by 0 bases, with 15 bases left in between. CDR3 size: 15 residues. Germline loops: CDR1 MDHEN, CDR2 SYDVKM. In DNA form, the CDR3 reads TGTGCCAGCAGGACGTCACAGTTGAGCTCCTACGAGCAGTACTTC. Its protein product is CASRTSQLSSYEQYF.

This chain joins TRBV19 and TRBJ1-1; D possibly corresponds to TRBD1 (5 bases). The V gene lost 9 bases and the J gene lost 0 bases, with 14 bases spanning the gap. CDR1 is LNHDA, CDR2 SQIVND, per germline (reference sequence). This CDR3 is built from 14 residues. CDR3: CARYIGDLNTEAFF. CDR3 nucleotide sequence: TGTGCCAGATACATCGGGGACCTGAACACTGAAGCTTTCTTT. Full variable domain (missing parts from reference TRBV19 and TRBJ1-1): DGGITQSPKYLFRKEGQNVTLSCEQNLNHDAMYWYRQDPGQGLRLIYYSQIVNDFQKGDIAEGYSVSREKKESFPLTVTSAQKNPTAFYLCARYIGDLNTEAFFGQGTRLTVV.

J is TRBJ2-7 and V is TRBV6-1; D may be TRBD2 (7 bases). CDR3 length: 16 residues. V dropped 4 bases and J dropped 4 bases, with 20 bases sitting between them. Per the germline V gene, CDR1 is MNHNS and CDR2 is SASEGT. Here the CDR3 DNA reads TGTGCCAGCAGTGCAGCCGGGGGCGGGAGTGGATACGAGCAGTACTTC. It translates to CASSAAGGGSGYEQYF.

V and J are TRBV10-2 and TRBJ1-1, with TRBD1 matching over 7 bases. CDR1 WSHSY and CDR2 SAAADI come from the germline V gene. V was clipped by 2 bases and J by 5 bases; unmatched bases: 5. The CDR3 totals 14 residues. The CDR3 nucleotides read TGCGCCAGCAGTGAGCCGGGCAGGGGGACTGAAGCTTTCTTT. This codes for CASSEPGRGTEAFF.

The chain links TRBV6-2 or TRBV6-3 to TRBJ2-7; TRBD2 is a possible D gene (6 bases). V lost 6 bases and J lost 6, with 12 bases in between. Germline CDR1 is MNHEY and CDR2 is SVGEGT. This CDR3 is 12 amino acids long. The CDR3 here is CASSRTKGEQYF. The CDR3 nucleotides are TGTGCCAGCAGCAGGACTAAGGGCGAGCAGTACTTC.

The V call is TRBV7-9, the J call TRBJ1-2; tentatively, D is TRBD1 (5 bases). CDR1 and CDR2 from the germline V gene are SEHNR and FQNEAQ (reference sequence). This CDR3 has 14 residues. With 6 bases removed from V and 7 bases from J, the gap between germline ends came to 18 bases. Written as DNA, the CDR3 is TGTGCCAGCAGTCCAACTTTAGGGGAGTTTGGCTACACCTTC. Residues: CASSPTLGEFGYTF.

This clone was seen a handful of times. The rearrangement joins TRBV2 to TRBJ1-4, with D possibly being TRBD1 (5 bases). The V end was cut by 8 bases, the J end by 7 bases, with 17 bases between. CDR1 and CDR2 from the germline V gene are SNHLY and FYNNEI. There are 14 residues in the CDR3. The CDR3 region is CASDSIGAVEKLFF. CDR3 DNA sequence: TGTGCCAGCGATTCGATAGGGGCGGTTGAAAAACTGTTTTTT.

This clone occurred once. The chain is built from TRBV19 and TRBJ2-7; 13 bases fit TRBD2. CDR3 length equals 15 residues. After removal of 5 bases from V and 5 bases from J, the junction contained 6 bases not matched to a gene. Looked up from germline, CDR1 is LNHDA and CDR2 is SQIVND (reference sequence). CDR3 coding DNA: TGTGCCAGTAGTTCGCGGACTAGCGGGAGCCACGAGCAGTACTTC. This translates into CASSSRTSGSHEQYF.

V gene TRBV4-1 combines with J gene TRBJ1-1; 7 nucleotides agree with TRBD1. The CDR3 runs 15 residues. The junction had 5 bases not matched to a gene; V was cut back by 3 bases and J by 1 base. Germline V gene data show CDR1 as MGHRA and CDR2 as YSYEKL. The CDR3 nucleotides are TGCGCCAGCAGCCATCCCTGGGACAGGAACACTGAAGCTTTCTTT. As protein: CASSHPWDRNTEAFF.

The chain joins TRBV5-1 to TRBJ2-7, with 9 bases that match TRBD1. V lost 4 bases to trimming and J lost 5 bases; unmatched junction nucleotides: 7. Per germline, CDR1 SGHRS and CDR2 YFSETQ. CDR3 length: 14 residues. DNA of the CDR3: TGCGCCAGCAGCACCGGGACAGGGCTCCACGAGCAGTACTTC. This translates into CASSTGTGLHEQYF.

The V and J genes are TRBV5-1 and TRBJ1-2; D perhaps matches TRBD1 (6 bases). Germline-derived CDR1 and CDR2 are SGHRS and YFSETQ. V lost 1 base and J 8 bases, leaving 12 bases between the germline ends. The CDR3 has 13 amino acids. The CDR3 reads CASSLPNRAGYTF. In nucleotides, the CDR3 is TGCGCCAGCAGCTTGCCCAACAGGGCAGGCTACACCTTC. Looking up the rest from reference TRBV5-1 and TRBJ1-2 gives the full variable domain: KAGVTQTPRYLIKTRGQQVTLSCSPISGHRSVSWYQQTPGQGLQFLFEYFSETQRNKGNFPGRFSGRQFSNSRSEMNVSTLELGDSALYLCASSLPNRAGYTFGSGTRLTVV.

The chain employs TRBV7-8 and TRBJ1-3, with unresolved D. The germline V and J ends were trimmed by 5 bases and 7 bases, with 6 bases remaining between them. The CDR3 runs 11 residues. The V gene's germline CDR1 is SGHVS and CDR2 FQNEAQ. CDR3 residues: CASSQMNTIYF. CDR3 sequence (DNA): TGTGCCAGCAGCCAGATGAACACCATATATTTT.

In DNA, the CDR3 is TGTGCCAGCAGCTTGCAGGGGGCGGCGGCGAACGGACAGCCCCAGCATTTT. Amino acid sequence: CASSLQGAAANGQPQHF. The J gene is TRBJ1-5, the V gene TRBV11-2; 8 nucleotides align to TRBD1. The V segment lost 3 bases and the J segment 7 bases; nucleotides outside the gene matches: 14. The CDR3 contains 17 residues. Germline-derived CDR1 and CDR2 are SGHAT and FQNNGV.

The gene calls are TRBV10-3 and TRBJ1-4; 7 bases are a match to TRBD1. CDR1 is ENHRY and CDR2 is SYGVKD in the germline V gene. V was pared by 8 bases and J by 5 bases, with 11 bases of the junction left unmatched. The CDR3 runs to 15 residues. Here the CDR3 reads CAIGPRGDGNEKLFF. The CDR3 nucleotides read TGTGCCATCGGGCCCAGGGGGGACGGGAATGAAAAACTGTTTTTT.

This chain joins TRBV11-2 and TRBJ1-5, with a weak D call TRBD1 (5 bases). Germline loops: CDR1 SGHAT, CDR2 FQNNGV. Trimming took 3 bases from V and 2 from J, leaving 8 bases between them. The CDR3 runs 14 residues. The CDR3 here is CASSLQGGNQPQHF. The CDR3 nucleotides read TGTGCCAGCAGCTTGCAGGGAGGCAATCAGCCCCAGCATTTT.

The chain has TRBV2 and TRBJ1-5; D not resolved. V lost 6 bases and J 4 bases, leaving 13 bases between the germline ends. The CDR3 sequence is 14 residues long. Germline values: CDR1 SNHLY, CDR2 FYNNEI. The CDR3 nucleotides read TGTGCCAGCAGGCCGGACGGTTATAATCAGCCCCAGCATTTT. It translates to CASRPDGYNQPQHF.

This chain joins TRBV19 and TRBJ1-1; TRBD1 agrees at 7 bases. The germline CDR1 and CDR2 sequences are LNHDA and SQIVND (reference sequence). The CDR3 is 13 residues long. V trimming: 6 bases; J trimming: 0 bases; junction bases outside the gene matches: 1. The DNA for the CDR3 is TGTGCCAGTAGGGGACAGCTGAACACTGAAGCTTTCTTT. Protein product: CASRGQLNTEAFF.